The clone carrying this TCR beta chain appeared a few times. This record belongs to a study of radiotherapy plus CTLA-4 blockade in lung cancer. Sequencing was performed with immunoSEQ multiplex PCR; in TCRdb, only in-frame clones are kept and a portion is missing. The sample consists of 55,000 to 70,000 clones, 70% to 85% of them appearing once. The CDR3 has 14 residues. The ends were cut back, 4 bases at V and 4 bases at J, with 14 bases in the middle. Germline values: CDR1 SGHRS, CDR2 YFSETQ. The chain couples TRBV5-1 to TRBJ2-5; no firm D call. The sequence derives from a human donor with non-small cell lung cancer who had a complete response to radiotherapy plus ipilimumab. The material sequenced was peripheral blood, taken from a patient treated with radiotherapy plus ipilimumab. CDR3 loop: CASSPAAPLETQYF. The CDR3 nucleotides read TGCGCCAGCAGCCCGGCGGCACCCCTAGAGACCCAGTACTTC.